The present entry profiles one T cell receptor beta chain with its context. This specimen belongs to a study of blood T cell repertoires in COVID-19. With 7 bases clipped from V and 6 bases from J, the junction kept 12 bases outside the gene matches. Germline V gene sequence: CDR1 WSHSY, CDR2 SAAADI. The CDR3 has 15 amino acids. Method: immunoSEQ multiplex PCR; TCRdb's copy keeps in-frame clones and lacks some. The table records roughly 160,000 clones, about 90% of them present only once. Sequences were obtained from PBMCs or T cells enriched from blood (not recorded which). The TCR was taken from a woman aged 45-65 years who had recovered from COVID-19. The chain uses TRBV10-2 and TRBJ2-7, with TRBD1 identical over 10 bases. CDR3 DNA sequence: TGCGCCAGCACCATTTCCGGGACAGGGGTTGCCGAGCAGTACTTC. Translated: CASTISGTGVAEQYF.